This T cell receptor (beta chain) is drawn from a study of PD-L1 blockade in urothelial cancer. TCRdb's table, derived via immunoSEQ multiplex PCR, lists solely in-frame clones and lacks some. Of about 63,000 clones listed, 81% are singletons. With 3 bases clipped from V and 1 base from J, the junction kept 9 bases outside the gene matches. The CDR3 length is 19 residues. The germline gives CDR1 LNHDA, CDR2 SQIVND (reference sequence). As for time point: pretreatment peripheral blood. This sequence originates from a man aged 70-80 years with urothelial cancer. Source: PBMCs, taken around atezolizumab (anti-PD-L1) treatment. This chain links TRBV19 with TRBJ2-6, with 10 bases matching TRBD1. Written as DNA, the CDR3 is TGTGCCAGTAGTATGAGAGGGACAGGGGCTGAGTCTGGGGCCAACGTCCTGACTTTC. It translates to CASSMRGTGAESGANVLTF.